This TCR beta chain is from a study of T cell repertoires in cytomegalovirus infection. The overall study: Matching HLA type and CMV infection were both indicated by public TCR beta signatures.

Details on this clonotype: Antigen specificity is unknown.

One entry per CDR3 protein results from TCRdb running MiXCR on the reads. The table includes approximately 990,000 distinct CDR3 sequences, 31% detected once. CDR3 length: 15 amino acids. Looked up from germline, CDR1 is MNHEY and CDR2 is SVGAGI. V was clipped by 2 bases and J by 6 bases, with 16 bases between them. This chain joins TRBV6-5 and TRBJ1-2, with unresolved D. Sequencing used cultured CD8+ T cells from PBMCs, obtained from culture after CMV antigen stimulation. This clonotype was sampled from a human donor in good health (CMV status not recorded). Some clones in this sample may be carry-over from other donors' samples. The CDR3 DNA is TGTGCCAGCAGTTACACCGCTGAGGGCGGGAATGGCTACACCTTC. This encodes CASSYTAEGGNGYTF.